This TCR beta chain was profiled in a study of shared clonotypes between healthy human individuals. The overall study: Ranging from 18 to 49 in age, donors were two women and a few men. General study results and limits: Estimated richness values were generally larger in naive subsets than in memory subsets. Few donors restricted represented genetic and exposure-history diversity.

Sequencing was performed with immunoSEQ multiplex PCR; in TCRdb, only in-frame clones are kept and a portion is missing. In the table there are roughly 2,000,000 clones, about 94% of which are singletons. This CDR3 is built from 11 residues. In germline, CDR1 is MDHEN, CDR2 SYDVKM. V lost 5 bases and J 11 bases, leaving 9 bases between the germline ends. Positive CCR7 selection of CD45RO-negative cells yielded the naive CD8 cells, and terminally differentiated effector memory CD45RA+ cells were excluded. Adults of Caucasian background living in Nashville, Tennessee made up all donors. About this clone: Its antigen is undetermined.

This chain connects TRBV28 to TRBJ1-4; D unclear. This sequence originates from a man aged 18 to 35 in good health. Some clones in this sample may be carry-over from other donors' samples. Sequenced: naive CD8+ T cells from PBMCs. The CDR3 DNA sequence: TGTGCCAGCAGTCCCTCGGGGAAACTGTTTTTT. This translates into CASSPSGKLFF. Based on the CDR3 plus reference TRBV28 and TRBJ1-4, the full variable domain is DVKVTQSSRYLVKRTGEKVFLECVQDMDHENMFWYRQDPGLGLRLIYFSYDVKMKEKGDIPEGYSVSREKKERFSLILESASTNQTSMYLCASSPSGKLFFGSGTQLSVL.